Below are 30 T cell receptor beta chains sequenced from a single sample in a study of blood T cell repertoires in COVID-19. Only in-frame clones appear in the TCRdb table, and some are missing; sequencing was by immunoSEQ multiplex PCR. The sample lists around 170,000 clones, around 74% occurring once. Sequencing was carried out using peripheral blood. The receptors derive from an elderly woman with acute or convalescent COVID-19.

The sample holds one count of this clone. This chain uses TRBV27 with TRBJ2-3; 7 nucleotides match TRBD2. CDR1 is MNHEY, CDR2 SMNVEV, per germline (reference sequence). This CDR3 has 15 residues. The V segment lost 5 bases and the J segment 6 bases; nucleotides outside the gene matches: 11. CDR3 amino acids: CASSATSVRGDTQYF. In nucleotides, the CDR3 is TGTGCCAGCAGTGCAACTAGCGTCCGTGGGGATACGCAGTATTTT.

The V and J genes are TRBV5-4 and TRBJ1-1; 9 bases fit TRBD1. The germline CDR1 and CDR2 sequences are SGHNT and YYREEE (reference sequence). The length of the CDR3 is 14 residues. The ends lost 3 bases at V and 4 bases at J; junction bases unmatched: 4. DNA for the CDR3: TGTGCCAGCAGCTGGACAGGGGAGACCACTGAAGCTTTCTTT. This encodes CASSWTGETTEAFF. Full variable domain (remainder filled in from reference TRBV5-4 and TRBJ1-1): ETGVTQSPTHLIKTRGQQVTLRCSSQSGHNTVSWYQQALGQGPQFIFQYYREEENGRGNFPPRFSGLQFPNYSSELNVNALELDDSALYLCASSWTGETTEAFFGQGTRLTVV.

V gene TRBV19 combines with J gene TRBJ1-6; D might be TRBD1 (6 bases). This CDR3 is built from 14 residues. Between the trimmed V and J ends, which lost 4 bases and 10 bases, there was a span of 14 bases. CDR1 LNHDA and CDR2 SQIVND come from the germline V gene (reference sequence). DNA for the CDR3: TGTGCCAGTAGTACTTCAGGGGAGGGATCACCCCTCCACTTT. Amino acids: CASSTSGEGSPLHF. The full variable domain, rest sourced from reference TRBV19 and TRBJ1-6, is DGGITQSPKYLFRKEGQNVTLSCEQNLNHDAMYWYRQDPGQGLRLIYYSQIVNDFQKGDIAEGYSVSREKKESFPLTVTSAQKNPTAFYLCASSTSGEGSPLHFGNGTRLTVT.

This sequence joins TRBV18 and TRBJ2-2, with TRBD1 identical over 9 bases. The ends lost 1 base at V and 3 bases at J; junction bases unmatched: 9. The CDR3 totals 18 residues. Looked up from germline, CDR1 is KGHSH and CDR2 is LQKENI. CDR3 region: CASSPLRPGQGDTGELFF. CDR3 coding DNA: TGTGCCAGCTCACCACTGCGACCGGGACAGGGTGACACCGGGGAGCTGTTTTTT.

This clone showed up just a few times. This chain joins TRBV14 and TRBJ1-5; tentatively, D is TRBD1 (6 bases). Trimming pared 2 bases from V and 7 bases from J, leaving 9 bases between. The CDR3 is made up of 13 amino acids. Per the germline V gene, CDR1 is SGHDN and CDR2 is FVKESK. The CDR3 loop is CASSQSQGQPQHF. The CDR3 nucleotides read TGTGCCAGCAGCCAATCACAGGGACAGCCCCAGCATTTT. Complete variable domain (other parts from reference TRBV14 and TRBJ1-5): EAGVTQFPSHSVIEKGQTVTLRCDPISGHDNLYWYRRVMGKEIKFLLHFVKESKQDESGMPNNRFLAERTGGTYSTLKVQPAELEDSGVYFCASSQSQGQPQHFGDGTRLSIL.

The gene calls are TRBV11-2 and TRBJ1-1, with TRBD1 matching over 10 bases. The CDR3 consists of 17 residues. Losses at the gene ends were 5 bases for V and 7 bases for J; bases not matched to a gene: 16. CDR1 SGHAT and CDR2 FQNNGV come from the germline V gene. The DNA for the CDR3 is TGTGCCAGCAGCCCCAGACAGGGGGCCAACTCGCCACTTGAAGCTTTCTTT. Amino acid sequence: CASSPRQGANSPLEAFF.

V usage is TRBV19 and J usage is TRBJ2-2; TRBD2 matches 8 bases. V trimming: 1 base; J trimming: 6 bases; junction bases outside the gene matches: 4. Germline V gene sequence: CDR1 LNHDA, CDR2 SQIVND (reference sequence). This CDR3 comprises 15 residues. The CDR3 DNA is TGTGCCAGTAGTATAGGACTAGCGATGGCCGGGGAGCTGTTTTTT. The encoded protein is CASSIGLAMAGELFF.

The chain combines TRBV11-3 with TRBJ2-1; D might be TRBD2 (7 bases). The CDR3 totals 13 residues. The ends were cut back, 4 bases at V and 9 bases at J, with 13 bases in the middle. Germline-derived CDR1 and CDR2 are SGHNT and YENEEA. As DNA, the CDR3 is TGTGCCAGCAGCTCTTTTAGGGGGGGTGAGCAGTTCTTC. Protein product: CASSSFRGGEQFF.

The genes are TRBV7-2 and TRBJ2-3; 12 bases match TRBD2. With V trimmed by 5 bases and J by 4 bases, 4 bases remained unmatched. Germline V CDR1 and CDR2: SGHTA, FQGNSA. The CDR3 covers 15 residues. CDR3 sequence reads: CASSEPSGRADTQYF. DNA for the CDR3: TGTGCCAGCAGCGAGCCTAGCGGGAGGGCAGATACGCAGTATTTT.

The chain uses TRBV5-1 and TRBJ2-3, with 7 bases that match TRBD1. With 4 bases clipped from V and 14 bases from J, the junction kept 13 bases outside the gene matches. CDR1 and CDR2 from the germline V gene are SGHRS and YFSETQ. CDR3 length equals 13 residues. The CDR3 region is CASSDPAGGVWYF. The CDR3 DNA follows: TGCGCCAGCAGCGACCCAGCAGGGGGTGTTTGGTATTTT.

The CDR3 nucleotides read TGTGCCAGCAGCTCAGACCCACTTAGCAATCAGCCCCAGCATTTT. Its translation: CASSSDPLSNQPQHF. The rearrangement uses TRBV11-2 and TRBJ1-5; D remains ambiguous. CDR3 size: 15 residues. With 4 bases removed from V and 0 bases from J, the gap between germline ends came to 10 bases. Germline assignment: CDR1 SGHAT and CDR2 FQNNGV. Supplemented by reference TRBV11-2 and TRBJ1-5, the full variable domain reads EAGVAQSPRYKIIEKRQSVAFWCNPISGHATLYWYQQILGQGPKLLIQFQNNGVVDDSQLPKDRFSAERLKGVDSTLKIQPAKLEDSAVYLCASSSDPLSNQPQHFGDGTRLSIL.

The chain has TRBV6-2 or TRBV6-3 and TRBJ2-2; 9 nucleotides line up with TRBD2. After removal of 4 bases from V and 6 bases from J, the junction contained 9 bases not matched to a gene. Germline V gives CDR1 MNHEY, CDR2 SVGEGT. The length of the CDR3 is 16 residues. CDR3 residues: CASSSGLAPSSGELFF. DNA of the CDR3: TGTGCCAGCAGTTCAGGACTAGCGCCTTCATCCGGGGAGCTGTTTTTT.

As concerns this clone: Distinct nucleotide sequences in the sample also encode this CDR3. This chain uses TRBV2 with TRBJ2-6; no clear D gene. From germline, CDR1 is SNHLY and CDR2 FYNNEI. The germline V and J ends were trimmed by 2 bases and 0 bases, with 5 bases remaining between them. The CDR3 totals 15 residues. The DNA of the CDR3 is TGTGCCAGCAGTGAAAGAGGCTCTGGGGCCAACGTCCTGACTTTC. Protein product: CASSERGSGANVLTF.

The chain uses TRBV19 and TRBJ2-3, with 11 bases identical to TRBD2. V shed 5 bases and J 5 bases; nucleotides not matched to a gene: 9. The germline V gene encodes CDR1 LNHDA and CDR2 SQIVND (reference sequence). The CDR3 loop spans 16 amino acids. The CDR3 region is CASSPGTSGRKDTQYF. Here the CDR3 DNA reads TGTGCCAGTAGTCCTGGGACTAGCGGCCGAAAAGATACGCAGTATTTT.

This clone appeared once. The chain carries TRBV7-6 and TRBJ2-3, with D possibly TRBD2 on 6 matching bases. Between the trimmed V and J ends, which lost 2 bases and 2 bases, there was a span of 14 bases. This CDR3 spans 16 amino acids. Germline CDR1 reads SGHVS; CDR2 reads FNYEAQ. DNA for the CDR3: TGTGCCAGCAGCTTACGTGCGGGGAATCTCACAGATACGCAGTATTTT. Residues: CASSLRAGNLTDTQYF. The whole variable domain, filled in from reference TRBV7-6 and TRBJ2-3, reads GAGVSQSPRYKVTKRGQDVALRCDPISGHVSLYWYRQALGQGPEFLTYFNYEAQQDKSGLPNDRFSAERPEGSISTLTIQRTEQRDSAMYRCASSLRAGNLTDTQYFGPGTRLTVL.

The V gene is TRBV9, the J gene TRBJ2-1; the match to TRBD1 covers 12 bases. Losses at the gene ends were 2 bases for V and 9 bases for J; bases not matched to a gene: 3. The CDR3 consists of 14 residues. Germline CDR1 reads SGDLS; CDR2 reads YYNGEE. CDR3: CASSVGQGASEQFF. The CDR3, as DNA: TGTGCCAGCAGCGTGGGACAGGGGGCTAGTGAGCAGTTCTTC.

This chain uses TRBV7-8 with TRBJ1-5; 7 bases are a match to TRBD1. CDR3 size: 14 residues. Germline V lookup: CDR1 SGHVS, CDR2 FQNEAQ. V gave up 5 bases and J gave up 4 bases; unmatched junction bases: 5. The CDR3 DNA follows: TGTGCCAGCAGCACCCAGGACAGGAATCAGCCCCAGCATTTT. Its protein product is CASSTQDRNQPQHF.

Notes on this clone: A read error may produce the germline difference seen at one junction end. V and J are TRBV28 and TRBJ2-7, with D perhaps TRBD2 (6 bases). Germline V lookup: CDR1 MDHEN, CDR2 SYDVKM. The CDR3 sequence is 12 residues long. Here the CDR3 DNA reads TGTGCCAGCAGTAAATGGATGGGAGGAACGGACTTC. It yields the protein CASSKWMGGTDF.

The chain recombines TRBV6-2 or TRBV6-3 with TRBJ1-2; D is possibly TRBD1 (5 bases). Trimming removed 3 bases at V and 4 bases at J, with 9 bases between. Germline V gene lookup returns CDR1 MNHEY and CDR2 SVGEGT. CDR3 length: 13 residues. The chain's CDR3 is CASSYTQVYGYTF. CDR3 in DNA: TGTGCCAGCAGTTATACACAGGTCTATGGCTACACCTTC.

This chain links TRBV11-1 with TRBJ2-2, with 9 bases lining up with TRBD1. The CDR3 length is 14 residues. V was clipped by 5 bases and J by 6 bases; unmatched bases: 4. CDR1 is SGHAT and CDR2 is FQDESV in the germline V gene (reference sequence). The CDR3 region is CASSRQGGSGELFF. Written as DNA, the CDR3 is TGTGCCAGCAGCCGACAGGGGGGATCCGGGGAGCTGTTTTTT.

The chain has TRBV9 and TRBJ2-3; D gene uncertain. The V end was cut by 0 bases, the J end by 5 bases, with 10 bases between. CDR1 and CDR2 (germline): SGDLS, YYNGEE. CDR3 length equals 14 residues. Written as DNA, the CDR3 is TGTGCCAGCAGCGTAGCGAGTAGTTTAGATACGCAGTATTTT. It is translated as CASSVASSLDTQYF.

This clone was counted between two and nine times. The chain recombines TRBV5-4 with TRBJ2-5; 7 bases align to TRBD2. The V segment lost 3 bases and the J segment 5 bases; nucleotides outside the gene matches: 7. The CDR3 length is 14 residues. CDR1 and CDR2 from the germline V gene are SGHNT and YYREEE (reference sequence). The chain's CDR3 is CASSSTRAGETQYF. The CDR3, as DNA: TGTGCCAGCAGCTCGACAAGAGCGGGGGAGACCCAGTACTTC. The entire variable domain, with the rest obtained from reference TRBV5-4 and TRBJ2-5, is as follows: ETGVTQSPTHLIKTRGQQVTLRCSSQSGHNTVSWYQQALGQGPQFIFQYYREEENGRGNFPPRFSGLQFPNYSSELNVNALELDDSALYLCASSSTRAGETQYFGPGTRLLVL.

The CDR3 DNA reads TGTGCCAGCAGTGATGATGCTAGGACAGGAGGGTCCAATTCACCCCTCCACTTT. It is translated as CASSDDARTGGSNSPLHF. The V call is TRBV6-1, the J call TRBJ1-6; 7 bases are shared with TRBD1. Germline V gives CDR1 MNHNS, CDR2 SASEGT. The V gene end was trimmed by 3 bases and the J gene end by 7 bases; junction bases not matched to a gene: 15. The CDR3 is made up of 18 amino acids.

The chain links TRBV19 to TRBJ2-3; tentatively, D is TRBD1 (6 bases). The germline CDR1 and CDR2 sequences are LNHDA and SQIVND (reference sequence). V was pared by 5 bases and J by 3 bases, with 15 bases between. There are 15 residues in the CDR3. This chain's CDR3 is CASSLMQGTTDTQYF. The CDR3 region has the DNA TGTGCCAGTAGTCTTATGCAGGGGACAACAGATACGCAGTATTTT.

The chain combines TRBV4-3 with TRBJ1-3, with D possibly matching TRBD1 (5 bases). Germline V CDR1 and CDR2: LGHNA, YSLEER. There are 18 residues in the CDR3. V shed 0 bases and J shed 8 bases, with 23 bases lying between them. The CDR3 protein is CASSQDTPGRGRVDTIYF. Written as DNA, the CDR3 is TGCGCCAGCAGCCAAGATACGCCGGGGAGGGGCCGAGTGGACACCATATATTTT.

The CDR3 sequence: CASSGVGGANVLTF. The DNA of the CDR3 is TGTGCCAGCAGCGGGGTTGGTGGGGCCAACGTCCTGACTTTC. The chain combines TRBV2 with TRBJ2-6; a possible D gene is TRBD2 (5 bases). V lost 6 bases to trimming and J lost 3 bases, with 9 bases between them. The CDR3 is 14 amino acids. Germline loops: CDR1 SNHLY, CDR2 FYNNEI.

This sequence joins TRBV11-2 and TRBJ2-1, with TRBD2 matching 9 bases. Trimming cost V 3 bases and J 4 bases; bases outside gene matches: 4. The length of the CDR3 is 15 residues. Germline V gene sequence: CDR1 SGHAT, CDR2 FQNNGV. CDR3 sequence reads: CASSFDSGGYNEQFF. Here the CDR3 DNA reads TGTGCCAGCAGCTTCGATAGCGGGGGATACAATGAGCAGTTCTTC.

This chain uses TRBV5-1 with TRBJ1-3, with D tentatively TRBD1 (5 bases). Germline V gene lookup returns CDR1 SGHRS and CDR2 YFSETQ. The CDR3 is made up of 17 amino acids. The V and J ends lost 4 bases and 0 bases respectively, with 17 bases between them. Here the CDR3 reads CASSLEKDTGSGNTIYF. CDR3 nucleotide sequence: TGCGCCAGCAGCCTGGAAAAGGACACCGGCTCTGGAAACACCATATATTTT.

The chain combines TRBV6-1 with TRBJ2-2, with a possible D match to TRBD2 (6 bases). Trimming cost V 4 bases and J 7 bases, with 16 bases left between them. CDR1 is MNHNS, CDR2 SASEGT, per germline. The CDR3 consists of 15 residues. The CDR3 nucleotides read TGTGCCAGCAGTGTAAACTGGGGGGAGAACGGGGAGCTGTTTTTT. Translated, it gives CASSVNWGENGELFF.

The chain employs TRBV28 and TRBJ1-1; D ambiguous. This CDR3 comprises 14 residues. Germline lookup yields CDR1 MDHEN and CDR2 SYDVKM. Trimming pared 5 bases from V and 0 bases from J, leaving 10 bases between. The CDR3 is CASSPTRVNTEAFF. The CDR3 nucleotides read TGTGCCAGCAGTCCTACGAGGGTGAACACTGAAGCTTTCTTT.